The rows below give T cell receptor beta chains drawn from one sample of a study of metastatic and nonmetastatic thyroid tumors. TCRdb re-clonotyped the PCR reads through MiXCR. The sample gives 15,000 to 19,000 clones, 3% to 4% of which show up once; more than 20% is in the top ten. Sample: tumor tissue. The receptor set was obtained from a female donor with papillary thyroid cancer or a benign thyroid nodule (not recorded which). Some clones in this sample may be carry-over from other donors' samples. Each CDR3 is given with its conserved first and last residue. Fields, in order: V gene, D gene, clone size, J gene, CDR3 protein, CDR3 DNA. A D gene is named only where the DNA matches it firmly. Not all rows give a size; the values are once, few, many and, for expanded clones, a class.

TRBV24-1	-	-	TRBJ2-1	CATSDGTINEQFF	TGTGCCACCAGTGATGGGACGATAAATGAGCAGTTCTTC
TRBV25-1	TRBD1	few	TRBJ1-2	CASSGPGQENYGYTF	TGTGCCAGCAGTGGCCCGGGACAGGAGAACTATGGCTACACCTTC
TRBV6-1	TRBD1	-	TRBJ1-5	CASRRTGNGNQPQHF	TGTGCCAGCAGACGGACAGGGAACGGCAATCAGCCCCAGCATTTT
TRBV5-1	TRBD2	many	TRBJ2-2	CASSLETSGTTGELFF	TGCGCCAGCAGCTTGGAGACTAGCGGTACCACCGGGGAGCTGTTTTTT
TRBV12-3/TRBV12-4	-	few	TRBJ1-5	CASSLEGQPQHF	TGTGCCAGCAGTTTAGAGGGTCAGCCCCAGCATTTT
TRBV12-3/TRBV12-4	-	-	TRBJ1-1	CASSLALQVWTEAFF	TGTGCCAGCAGTTTAGCTCTCCAGGTATGGACTGAAGCTTTCTTT
TRBV14	TRBD2	few	TRBJ2-5	CASSPGLAGETQYF	TGTGCCAGCAGCCCGGGACTAGCTGGCGAGACCCAGTACTTC
TRBV6-5	-	many	TRBJ1-2	CASSYSGSHYGYTF	TGTGCCAGCAGTTACTCAGGGTCCCACTATGGCTACACCTTC
TRBV2	-	few	TRBJ1-2	CASSETGDTDGYTF	TGTGCCAGCAGTGAAACAGGAGACACCGATGGCTACACCTTC
TRBV6-1	-	few	TRBJ1-5	CASTDSSNQPQHF	TGTGCCAGCACCGACTCGAGCAATCAGCCCCAGCATTTT
TRBV2	-	few	TRBJ2-7	CASSAGSKSSYEQYF	TGTGCCAGCAGTGCCGGGTCCAAGAGCTCCTACGAGCAGTACTTC
TRBV20-1	-	few	TRBJ2-1	CSASRGLAWNEQFF	TGCAGTGCTAGTAGGGGTCTAGCGTGGAATGAGCAGTTCTTC
TRBV6-2/TRBV6-3	-	few	TRBJ1-2	CASSYREGYTF	TGTGCCAGCAGTTACAGGGAAGGCTACACCTTC
TRBV6-4	-	many	TRBJ2-2	CASSDSTSTGELFF	TGTGCCAGCAGTGACTCGACTAGCACCGGGGAGCTGTTTTTT
TRBV6-1	-	few	TRBJ1-5	CASSGYRVINQPQHF	TGTGCCAGCAGTGGGTACAGGGTTATCAATCAGCCCCAGCATTTT
TRBV30	TRBD2	-	TRBJ2-3	CAWGKKREGGVDTQYF	TGTGCCTGGGGCAAAAAACGAGAGGGAGGGGTTGATACGCAGTATTTT
TRBV6-1	-	medium-sized	TRBJ1-3	CASKDRYSGNTIYF	TGTGCCAGCAAAGATAGGTACTCTGGAAACACCATATATTTT
TRBV27	TRBD1	-	TRBJ1-2	CASSLQGANYGYTF	TGTGCCAGCAGTTTACAGGGGGCAAACTATGGCTACACCTTC
TRBV10-3	-	few	TRBJ1-1	CAISEKGQLNTEAFF	TGTGCCATCAGCGAGAAAGGACAGCTGAACACTGAAGCTTTCTTT
TRBV6-2/TRBV6-3	-	-	TRBJ1-5	CASRPDRNQPQHF	TGTGCCAGCAGACCCGACAGGAATCAGCCCCAGCATTTT
TRBV28	-	few	TRBJ1-2	CASTLDLLRGYTF	TGTGCCAGCACCTTGGACCTCTTGAGGGGCTACACCTTC
TRBV19	-	few	TRBJ2-2	CASSVDIGELFF	TGTGCCAGTAGTGTGGACATCGGGGAGCTGTTTTTT
TRBV19	-	-	TRBJ2-1	CASSLSRIYEQFF	TGTGCCAGTAGTCTCTCACGGATCTACGAGCAGTTCTTC
TRBV7-2	TRBD1	many	TRBJ1-4	CASSLQGQGGEKLFF	TGTGCCAGCAGCCTACAGGGACAGGGGGGGGAAAAACTGTTTTTT
TRBV12-3/TRBV12-4	-	few	TRBJ2-3	CASSLRAHTDTQYF	TGTGCCAGCAGTCTCCGGGCCCACACAGATACGCAGTATTTT
TRBV27	-	-	TRBJ1-1	CASSLAGWEEAFF	TGTGCCAGCAGTTTAGCAGGGTGGGAAGAAGCTTTCTTT
TRBV30	TRBD2	many	TRBJ2-3	CAWRAAGAVSTDTQYF	TGTGCCTGGAGGGCAGCGGGAGCCGTTAGCACAGATACGCAGTATTTT
TRBV6-1	-	few	TRBJ2-1	CASSPTGSSEQFF	TGTGCCAGCAGCCCAACGGGGTCTAGTGAGCAGTTCTTC
TRBV2	TRBD2	few	TRBJ2-7	CASSDWSSGGPYEQYF	TGTGCCAGCAGTGATTGGTCTAGCGGGGGACCCTACGAGCAGTACTTC
TRBV6-1	TRBD2	-	TRBJ2-1	CASTTSGGAWSDEQFF	TGTGCCAGCACAACTAGCGGGGGGGCCTGGTCAGATGAGCAGTTCTTC
TRBV6-1	-	-	TRBJ2-7	CASSVSGKSYEQYF	TGTGCCAGCAGTGTGTCAGGGAAATCCTACGAGCAGTACTTC
TRBV19	TRBD1	few	TRBJ1-2	CAGRSGQGGNGYTF	TGTGCCGGACGGTCGGGACAGGGAGGGAATGGCTACACCTTC
TRBV6-1	-	-	TRBJ1-2	CASTGSANYGYTF	TGTGCCAGCACAGGGAGTGCTAACTATGGCTACACCTTC
TRBV2	-	few	TRBJ1-2	CASSGLRTVSYGYTF	TGTGCCAGCAGTGGGTTGAGGACAGTGAGCTATGGCTACACCTTC
TRBV20-1	TRBD1	few	TRBJ2-3	CSARGLTRDRISTDTQYF	TGCAGTGCTAGAGGGCTTACACGGGACAGGATTAGCACAGATACGCAGTATTTT